This T cell receptor beta chain derives from a study of T cell repertoires in cytomegalovirus infection. Looking at the study overall: Public TCR beta signature analysis indicated the presence of both CMV infection and matching HLA type.

The CDR3 is made up of 17 amino acids. Germline CDR1 reads LGHNA; CDR2 reads YSLEER. V dropped 0 bases and J dropped 6; count of bases not matched to a gene: 4. To note about this clonotype: Antigen: not known.

Whole-study findings and limits: Clonotypes of TCR beta that were HLA-C-restricted and CMV-specific dominated the ex vivo response.

A single record per CDR3 protein comes from TCRdb applying MiXCR to the reads. In the table there are about 250,000 distinct CDR3 sequences, about 18% of which are singletons. Sequenced input: CD8+ T cells from PBMCs. The TCR comes from a human donor in good health (CMV status not recorded). Some clones in this sample may be carry-over from other donors' samples. The chain joins TRBV4-3 to TRBJ2-2; 13 bases are shared with TRBD2. The CDR3 sequence: CASSQDRGLAGSGELFF. The CDR3 DNA sequence: TGCGCCAGCAGCCAAGACAGGGGACTAGCGGGGTCCGGGGAGCTGTTTTTT.